The rows below give T cell receptor beta chains drawn from one sample of a study of blood T cells in healthy people across ages. TCRdb fed the 5' RACE reads into MiXCR, producing one record per CDR3 protein. The table lists 1.8 million or so distinct CDR3 sequences, around 40% of them singletons. Input material: blood. These receptors were collected from a human donor in good health. CDR3s include the opening cysteine and the closing phenylalanine or tryptophan. The D gene is left open where the match is weak. Size is omitted from some rows. Given values are once, few, many or a class for expanded clones.

>TRBJ1-2|TRBD1|TRBV3-1|.
TGTGCCAGCAGCCATAATCAACGGGACAGGGATGGCTACACCTTC
CASSHNQRDRDGYTF
>TRBJ2-7|TRBD1|TRBV29-1|.
TGCAGCGTTGGGGGGACCGACAGGGGGCCCCTCTACAATGAGCAGTACTTC
CSVGGTDRGPLYNEQYF
>TRBJ2-5|.|TRBV4-1|.
TGCGCCAGCAGCCAAGGGAGGGGTGGACAGAACCTTCGGGAGCAGTACTTC
CASSQGRGGQNLREQYF
>TRBJ1-4|.|TRBV20-1|.
TGCAGTGCTAGAACATGGCAGGAAGAAAAACTGTTTTTT
CSARTWQEEKLFF
>TRBJ1-1|.|TRBV27|once
TGTGCCAGCGGTTTATCGGGGGGCGAAGGATTTACTGAGGCTTTCTTT
CASGLSGGEGFTEAFF
>TRBJ1-4|.|TRBV9|.
TGTGCCAGCAGCCGTAGCGAGGGTCAAAATGAAAAACTGTTTTTT
CASSRSEGQNEKLFF
>TRBJ2-3|TRBD2|TRBV4-1|.
TGCGCCAGCAGTCAAGGACTAGCTTACTCAGATACGCAGTATTTT
CASSQGLAYSDTQYF
>TRBJ1-2|.|TRBV7-9|.
TGTGCCAGCACGATTATCCCCAGGTTGAACTATGGCTACACCTTC
CASTIIPRLNYGYTF
>TRBJ2-5|TRBD1|TRBV4-1|.
TGCGCCAGCAGCCACGGGCTCGGAGACAGGGGGTGGGAGACCCAGTACTTC
CASSHGLGDRGWETQYF
>TRBJ2-7|TRBD1|TRBV12-3/TRBV12-4|many
TGTGCCAGCAGTCTAGCCGGGACAGCCTACGAGCAGTACTTC
CASSLAGTAYEQYF
>TRBJ2-1|.|TRBV4-1|.
TGCGCCAGCAGCCAAGATTCCCTTCTGCGCTACAATGAGCAGTTCTTC
CASSQDSLLRYNEQFF
>TRBJ1-5|.|TRBV6-6|.
TGTGCCAGCAGTTACGGGATCGGGGATAGCAATCAGCCCCAGCATTTT
CASSYGIGDSNQPQHF
>TRBJ2-1|.|TRBV30|.
TGTGCCTGGAGTGTAAAGAGGCATGAGCAGTTCTTC
CAWSVKRHEQFF
>TRBJ1-4|.|TRBV18|few
TGTGCCAGCTCACCGGGCAGGGATGAAAAACTGTTTTTT
CASSPGRDEKLFF
>TRBJ1-5|.|TRBV10-3|.
TGTGCCATCAGTGCAGGGCCAGGCCAGCCCCAGCATTTT
CAISAGPGQPQHF
>TRBJ2-7|.|TRBV9|.
TGTGCCAGCAGCGGGGGGACGCGGAAGGTCTACGAGCAGTACTTC
CASSGGTRKVYEQYF
>TRBJ1-5|.|TRBV28|.
TGTGCCAGCAGTTTCCCACAGGGTGGAAGCAATCAGCCCCAGCATTTT
CASSFPQGGSNQPQHF
>TRBJ1-2|TRBD1|TRBV20-1|.
TGCAGTGCTGAGGGACCAGGGGGAGGCTACACCTTC
CSAEGPGGGYTF
>TRBJ1-6|.|TRBV5-1|.
TGCGCCAGCAGCTGGGAGGGGTTCTGGAATTCACCCCTCCACTTT
CASSWEGFWNSPLHF
>TRBJ1-4|.|TRBV7-9|.
TGTGCCAGCAGCTCACCAGGAGGTGCGCATGAAAAACTGTTTTTT
CASSSPGGAHEKLFF
>TRBJ2-1|.|TRBV12-3/TRBV12-4|.
TGTGCCAGCAGTTCCCACAGAGCAAGCTCCTACAATGAGCAGTTCTTC
CASSSHRASSYNEQFF
>TRBJ2-3|.|TRBV2|.
TGTGCCAGCAACACGAACAGGGCGATCGCAGATACGCAGTATTTT
CASNTNRAIADTQYF
>TRBJ1-2|.|TRBV11-3|few
TGTGCCAGCAGCCAAACCGGGGGCGTTGGCTACACCTTC
CASSQTGGVGYTF
>TRBJ2-1|.|TRBV28|.
TGTGCCAGCAGTGCCCCAGGGGCTAGCTCCTACAATGAGCAGTTCTTC
CASSAPGASSYNEQFF
>TRBJ1-5|.|TRBV7-2|.
TGTGCCAACAGCTTAGGGGCAGGGGTGCAGCCCCAGCATTTT
CANSLGAGVQPQHF
>TRBJ2-5|.|TRBV9|.
TGTGCCAGCAGCGTATTCAGGGGTGGAGAGACCCAGTACTTC
CASSVFRGGETQYF
>TRBJ2-5|TRBD1|TRBV5-1|.
TGCGCCAGCAGCGCCGGGGACAGGGCGCCCCGAGAGACCCAGTACTTC
CASSAGDRAPRETQYF
>TRBJ2-3|TRBD2|TRBV29-1|.
TGCAGCGTTAAGCCGGGACTAGCGAGTCCAGATACGCAGTATTTT
CSVKPGLASPDTQYF
>TRBJ2-5|.|TRBV11-3|.
TGTGCCAGCAGCCCTCCGTCGTGGCCGAGAGAAACCCAGTACTTC
CASSPPSWPRETQYF
>TRBJ2-5|TRBD1|TRBV7-6|.
TGTGCCAGCAGCTTTCGTACAGGGGACCAAGAGACCCAGTACTTC
CASSFRTGDQETQYF
>TRBJ2-3|TRBD2|TRBV20-1|few
TGCAGTGCTATGGGACTAGCGGGGAGCACAGATACGCAGTATTTT
CSAMGLAGSTDTQYF